The 25 T cell receptor beta chains below all came from one sample that was sequenced in a study of vaccination and CD4 T cells after COVID-19. Their recognized antigens are unknown. Once obtained from cultured CD4+ T cells, the DNA was sequenced using the Oncomine TCR Beta short-read assay. Each CDR3 protein is one row after TCRdb ran MiXCR on the PCR reads. This table holds 14,000 to 15,000 distinct CDR3 sequences, just under 45% found once. The treatment here: roughly 10-day PBMC culture with coronavirus spike peptide pools or control peptides (ViraFEST assay). The sequenced sample consisted of CD4+ T cells from blood, cultured in vitro. These receptor sequences come from a human donor who had recovered from COVID-19.

This rearrangement joins TRBV6-1 to TRBJ1-2; D remains unclear. V was shortened by 0 bases and J by 5 bases, with 7 bases between the two germline ends. Germline CDR1 reads MNHNS; CDR2 reads SASEGT. CDR3 length: 13 residues. CDR3 region: CASSEAGRYGYTF. The CDR3 region has the DNA TGTGCCAGCAGTGAAGCTGGGAGATATGGCTACACCTTC.

The V and J genes are TRBV20-1 and TRBJ2-7, with TRBD2 matching over 10 bases. CDR3 size: 15 residues. Unmatched junction bases numbered 7, after V lost 3 bases and J lost 2 bases. The germline V gene encodes CDR1 DFQATT and CDR2 SNEGSKA (reference sequence). In nucleotides, the CDR3 is TGCAGTGCTAGGGGTAGCGGGGGGCTCACCTACGAGCAGTACTTC. Amino acid sequence: CSARGSGGLTYEQYF.

This chain connects TRBV11-2 to TRBJ1-1, with no clear D. The germline V gene has CDR1 SGHAT and CDR2 FQNNGV. CDR3 length equals 14 residues. With 3 bases removed from V and 1 base from J, the gap between germline ends came to 9 bases. The CDR3 sequence: CASSFDGRNTEAFF. The CDR3 DNA reads TGTGCCAGCAGCTTCGACGGGCGGAACACTGAAGCTTTCTTT.

This chain joins TRBV6-5 and TRBJ2-7; no clear D. The V gene's germline CDR1 is MNHEY and CDR2 SVGAGI. The germline V and J ends were trimmed by 0 bases and 3 bases, with 15 bases remaining between them. The CDR3 totals 16 residues. The CDR3 loop is CASSYSRPNQGYEQYF. The CDR3 bases are TGTGCCAGCAGTTACTCGCGTCCCAACCAAGGCTACGAGCAGTACTTC.

The chain employs TRBV5-5 and TRBJ1-2, with a weak D call TRBD1 (5 bases). The CDR3 extends over 15 amino acids. V lost 3 bases and J lost 5, with 17 bases in between. Germline CDR1 and CDR2: SGHKS and YYEKEE (reference sequence). The CDR3 nucleotides read TGTGCCAGCAGCTCGGATCATCGGGGGTGGTATGGCTACACCTTC. It encodes CASSSDHRGWYGYTF.

In its sample, this clonotype was seen a few times. J is TRBJ2-7 and V is TRBV6-5; D remains unclear. Deletions cut 0 bases from V and 6 bases from J, with 3 bases between. This CDR3 spans 11 amino acids. Germline-derived CDR1 and CDR2 are MNHEY and SVGAGI. CDR3 sequence: CASSYSGEQYF. CDR3 bases: TGTGCCAGCAGTTACTCTGGCGAGCAGTACTTC.

The V and J genes are TRBV5-1 and TRBJ2-5; D may correspond to TRBD1 or TRBD2 (6 bases each). This CDR3 contains 14 residues. Germline V gives CDR1 SGHRS, CDR2 YFSETQ. V was shortened by 1 base and J by 5 bases, with 12 bases between the two germline ends. The CDR3 nucleotides read TGCGCCAGCAGCTTGAGAGGGGGGACGGAGACCCAGTACTTC. It specifies CASSLRGGTETQYF.

The chain combines TRBV4-3 with TRBJ1-2; D uncertain. Germline values: CDR1 LGHNA, CDR2 YSLEER. The V and J ends lost 1 base and 5 bases respectively, with 8 bases between them. This CDR3 comprises 13 residues. The CDR3 DNA is TGCGCCAGCAGCCAAGCCGCCTTGTATGGCTACACCTTC. This translates into CASSQAALYGYTF.

This clonotype showed up just a few times. The chain joins TRBV6-1 to TRBJ2-4; D possibly corresponds to TRBD1 (6 bases). The CDR3 sequence is 13 residues long. Germline V CDR1 and CDR2: MNHNS, SASEGT. V was trimmed by 5 bases and J by 4 bases, leaving 9 bases between them. Written as DNA, the CDR3 is TGTGCCAGCAGTATGGACAGTAAAAACATTCAGTACTTC. It yields the protein CASSMDSKNIQYF.

J is TRBJ2-6 and V is TRBV7-2, with 8 nucleotides matching TRBD1. CDR3 length: 17 amino acids. V was clipped by 1 base and J by 1 base; unmatched bases: 3. Germline V lookup: CDR1 SGHTA, CDR2 FQGNSA. This chain's CDR3 is CASSLGTGWSGANVLTF. For the CDR3, the DNA is TGTGCCAGCAGCTTAGGGACAGGGTGGTCTGGGGCCAACGTCCTGACTTTC.

This clonotype was seen more than once but under ten times. The rearrangement uses TRBV7-8 and TRBJ1-2; D unclear. This CDR3 has 13 residues. V shed 4 bases and J shed 5 bases, with 11 bases lying between them. From germline, CDR1 is SGHVS and CDR2 FQNEAQ. This chain's CDR3 is CASSSTRGYGYTF. In nucleotides, the CDR3 is TGTGCCAGCAGCTCTACTCGGGGATATGGCTACACCTTC.

This clonotype was counted a few times. The chain carries TRBV25-1 and TRBJ2-7; D is possibly TRBD1 (6 bases). The CDR3 spans 12 residues. Looked up from germline, CDR1 is MGHDK and CDR2 is SYGVNS. This CDR3 reads CAVGRDTGEQYF. Here the CDR3 DNA reads TGTGCTGTAGGCCGGGACACGGGGGAGCAGTACTTC.

CDR3 residues: CSARHTAGQGVDYGYTF. The CDR3 DNA reads as TGCAGTGCTAGACATACCGCGGGACAGGGGGTGGACTATGGCTACACCTTC. The V call is TRBV20-1, the J call TRBJ1-2; 11 bases line up with TRBD1. The CDR3 length is 17 residues. V shed 2 bases and J 3 bases; nucleotides not matched to a gene: 11. In germline, CDR1 is DFQATT, CDR2 SNEGSKA (reference sequence).

The rearrangement joins TRBV10-2 to TRBJ2-7, with a tentative D call TRBD1 (6 bases). The CDR3 contains 13 residues. The V end was cut by 6 bases, the J end by 5 bases, with 14 bases between. In germline, CDR1 is WSHSY, CDR2 SAAADI. The CDR3 protein is CASSNQGNHEQYF. As DNA, the CDR3 is TGCGCCAGCAGCAATCAGGGGAACCACGAGCAGTACTTC.

This chain joins TRBV19 and TRBJ2-1; the D call may be TRBD1 or TRBD2 (6 bases each). The germline V gene encodes CDR1 LNHDA and CDR2 SQIVND (reference sequence). With 3 bases removed from V and 7 bases from J, the gap between germline ends came to 16 bases. The CDR3 runs 15 residues. The CDR3 DNA follows: TGTGCCAGTAGTATCCCGTCGGGGGCTCGGAATGAGCAGTTCTTC. It codes for CASSIPSGARNEQFF.

The rearrangement joins TRBV24-1 to TRBJ2-1; 11 bases match TRBD2. The CDR3 has 16 amino acids. J was trimmed by 9 bases and V by 4 bases; bases with no gene match: 10. Germline CDR1 KGHDR, CDR2 SFDVKD. The DNA of the CDR3 is TGTGCCACCAGTGACTCACGTAGCGGGAGGGCCGTTGAGCAGTTCTTC. As protein: CATSDSRSGRAVEQFF.

This clonotype has only a few counts. This chain uses TRBV20-1 with TRBJ1-5; the D is unclear. CDR1 and CDR2 from the germline V gene are DFQATT and SNEGSKA (reference sequence). With 3 bases removed from V and 9 bases from J, the gap between germline ends came to 21 bases. The CDR3 covers 15 residues. The CDR3 sequence: CSASSSQGRLGPQHF. The CDR3 DNA is TGCAGTGCTAGTTCGTCCCAAGGCCGCCTAGGGCCCCAGCATTTT.

A single count supports this clonotype. V and J are TRBV7-2 and TRBJ1-1, with a tentative D call TRBD1 (6 bases). V dropped 2 bases and J dropped 1 base, with 14 bases sitting between them. Germline-derived CDR1 and CDR2 are SGHTA and FQGNSA. The CDR3 totals 16 residues. The CDR3 DNA is TGTGCCAGCAGCTTAATTTCCGGGGGGGCGAACACTGAAGCTTTCTTT. Translated, it gives CASSLISGGANTEAFF. The variable domain in full, with the rest retrieved from reference TRBV7-2 and TRBJ1-1, is GAGVSQSPSNKVTEKGKDVELRCDPISGHTALYWYRQSLGQGLEFLIYFQGNSAPDKSGLPSDRFSAERTGGSVSTLTIQRTQQEDSAVYLCASSLISGGANTEAFFGQGTRLTVV.

This clonotype was detected a few times. The J gene is TRBJ2-7, the V gene TRBV20-1, with TRBD2 matching 8 bases. The V gene end was trimmed by 6 bases and the J gene end by 2 bases; junction bases not matched to a gene: 9. CDR3 size: 14 residues. CDR1 is DFQATT, CDR2 SNEGSKA, per germline (reference sequence). For the CDR3, the DNA is TGCAGTGCCCCCGCCGGGGGGGGCGCCTACGAGCAGTACTTC. Its protein is CSAPAGGGAYEQYF.

V is TRBV2 and J is TRBJ1-2; the D is unclear. Germline values: CDR1 SNHLY, CDR2 FYNNEI. The CDR3 is 15 residues long. Trimming cost V 5 bases and J 6 bases, with 19 bases left between them. For the CDR3, the DNA is TGTGCCAGCAGTCCCATACCCGCGGCTAGTGATGGCTACACCTTC. This gives the protein CASSPIPAASDGYTF.

A single count supports this clonotype. The chain links TRBV11-2 to TRBJ1-1; TRBD1 agrees at 7 bases. Trimming removed 3 bases from V and 4 bases from J; junction bases left unmatched: 5. Germline V gene sequence: CDR1 SGHAT, CDR2 FQNNGV. The CDR3 is made up of 14 amino acids. The CDR3 DNA reads TGTGCCAGCAGCTTCGTCAGGGGGACCACTGAAGCTTTCTTT. Residues: CASSFVRGTTEAFF.

This clonotype was observed once. V gene TRBV12-3 or TRBV12-4 combines with J gene TRBJ2-2, with a tentative D call TRBD1 (6 bases). Trimming removed 3 bases at V and 6 bases at J, with 14 bases between. The CDR3 totals 15 residues. CDR3 nucleotides: TGTGCCAGCAGTTTTAGACAGGTGGGGCCCGGGGAGCTGTTTTTT. This gives the protein CASSFRQVGPGELFF.

This clonotype occurred a few times. This chain uses TRBV20-1 with TRBJ1-2; 7 positions match TRBD1. V shed 5 bases and J 0 bases; nucleotides not matched to a gene: 12. In germline, CDR1 is DFQATT, CDR2 SNEGSKA (reference sequence). The CDR3 covers 16 residues. This chain's CDR3 is CSAPEPRQGSNYGYTF. DNA for the CDR3: TGCAGTGCTCCCGAACCTCGACAGGGTTCTAACTATGGCTACACCTTC.

This clonotype appeared a single time. The rearrangement joins TRBV6-1 to TRBJ1-2; weak D call: TRBD1 (6 bases). Germline V gives CDR1 MNHNS, CDR2 SASEGT. The CDR3 is 14 residues long. The V gene lost 5 bases and the J gene lost 8 bases, with 18 bases spanning the gap. The CDR3 loop reads CASSTGTSGGGYTF. CDR3 coding DNA: TGTGCCAGCAGTACCGGGACATCAGGAGGAGGCTACACCTTC.

The CDR3 DNA follows: TGCAGTGCCCACCGGTCGGGGGGCGCCAAAAACATTCAGTACTTC. Protein: CSAHRSGGAKNIQYF. The V gene is TRBV20-1, the J gene TRBJ2-4, with D maybe TRBD2 (7 bases). The CDR3 spans 15 residues. Germline V gene lookup returns CDR1 DFQATT and CDR2 SNEGSKA (reference sequence). Trimming shortened V by 6 bases and J by 1 base, and 16 bases separated the two germline ends.